The entry below describes one T cell receptor (beta chain). Antigen: not known. Exclusion criteria comprised other autoimmune diseases, uncontrolled infections, pregnancy or lactation in patients. The PBMCs had their origin in 8.5 to 10 ml of fresh peripheral blood. The CDR3 consists of 14 residues. Trimming took 11 bases from V and 4 from J, leaving 20 bases between them. CDR1 MDHEN and CDR2 SYDVKM come from the germline V gene. This specimen comes from a study of Graves' ophthalmopathy and Graves' hyperthyroidism. General study results and limits: Most clonotypes expanded in thyroid above 0.001 frequency were present in blood too.

The authors amplified TCR beta CDR3 regions, and they did so from RNA transcripts for repertoire sequencing. An initial RT-PCR round employing HTBI primers preceded a second-round multiplex PCR. MiXCR was run by TCRdb on the multiplex PCR reads, yielding one entry per CDR3 protein. The sample has a few hundred thousand distinct CDR3 sequences, 15% to 20% seen once. Sequenced material: peripheral blood. The TCR was taken from a woman between 18 and 30 years old with Graves' ophthalmopathy. The V and J genes are TRBV28 and TRBJ1-2; weak D call: TRBD1 (5 bases). The CDR3 DNA reads TGTGCCTCACTCAACGATGGGGCAGTCTATGGCTACACCTTC. It yields the protein CASLNDGAVYGYTF.